These 19 T cell receptor beta chains originate from one sample sequenced in a study of CXCR3-negative and CXCR3-positive naive CD8 T cells. Study-wide results and caveats: Naive CXCR3-positive cells had TRB CDR3s more hydrophobic than those of CXCR3-negative naive cells.

UMI labels and 5' RACE were used to prepare the TRB cDNA libraries. TCRdb re-analyzed the 5' RACE reads; it lists each CDR3 protein once, without DNA. This table holds 140,000 to 150,000 distinct CDR3 sequences. These receptors lack a known antigen. Sequences were obtained from naive CXCR3+ CD8+ T cells from blood. The subset denotes: CD45RO-CCR7+CD27+CD95- naive CD8+ T cells expressing CXCR3 (TNR3+). The source is a human donor in good health. Some clones in this sample may be carry-over from other donors' samples.

The CDR3 spells CSVEKGGAGELFF. The rearrangement uses TRBV29-1 and TRBJ2-2; with no DNA, the TCRdb D assignment of TRBD1 cannot be verified. The CDR3 is 13 amino acids. The germline gives CDR1 SQVTM, CDR2 ANQGSEA.

V is TRBV29-1 and J is TRBJ2-5. The germline CDR1 and CDR2 sequences are SQVTM and ANQGSEA. The CDR3 totals 14 residues. The CDR3 spells CSVEELVYQETQYF.

The chain employs TRBV6-5 and TRBJ1-5. Germline CDR1 is MNHEY and CDR2 is SVGAGI. The CDR3 is made up of 13 amino acids. Here the CDR3 reads CASSTYSNQPQHF.

The chain joins TRBV6-5 to TRBJ2-1. The germline V gene has CDR1 MNHEY and CDR2 SVGAGI. The CDR3 runs to 16 residues. The CDR3 sequence is CASRRGLAASYNEQFF.

The rearrangement joins TRBV7-9 to TRBJ1-1; absent DNA, TCRdb's TRBD1 call cannot be checked. The CDR3 is made up of 14 amino acids. Looked up from germline, CDR1 is SEHNR and CDR2 is FQNEAQ (reference sequence). The CDR3 loop is CASNPRDRGTEAFF.

The rearrangement joins TRBV29-1 to TRBJ2-3; as DNA is missing, the TRBD1 call by TCRdb cannot be tested. The CDR3 length is 15 residues. Germline loops: CDR1 SQVTM, CDR2 ANQGSEA. CDR3 in amino acids: CSVVGGGQGSDTQYF.

V usage is TRBV29-1 and J usage is TRBJ1-4. Germline V gives CDR1 SQVTM, CDR2 ANQGSEA. CDR3 size: 14 residues. The chain's CDR3 is CSVLEREGPEKLFF.

This chain links TRBV5-4 with TRBJ2-1; lacking DNA, the TRBD1 call made by TCRdb goes unchecked. CDR1 SGHNT and CDR2 YYREEE come from the germline V gene (reference sequence). The CDR3 spans 15 residues. The CDR3 spells CASSFRDREYNEQFF.

The J gene is TRBJ2-3, the V gene TRBV19; the D call from TCRdb, TRBD2, cannot be confirmed without DNA. This CDR3 contains 12 residues. CDR1 and CDR2 from the germline V gene are LNHDA and SQIVND (reference sequence). The CDR3 sequence: CASSMPSASQYF.

The chain is built from TRBV7-9 and TRBJ2-7; TCRdb calls TRBD1, which cannot be checked without DNA. Per germline, CDR1 SEHNR and CDR2 FQNEAQ (reference sequence). The CDR3 length is 12 residues. CDR3: CASSQGASEQYF.

This chain uses TRBV29-1 with TRBJ1-2. The CDR3 covers 15 residues. The germline V gene encodes CDR1 SQVTM and CDR2 ANQGSEA. CDR3 loop: CSVDPDGTLAHGYTF.

The chain employs TRBV29-1 and TRBJ1-3; without DNA, the TCRdb call of TRBD1 cannot be checked. Germline assignment: CDR1 SQVTM and CDR2 ANQGSEA. The CDR3 runs 14 residues. This chain's CDR3 is CSVLGGPSGNTIYF. The whole variable domain, filled in from reference TRBV29-1 and TRBJ1-3, reads SAVISQKPSRDICQRGTSLTIQCQVDSQVTMMFWYRQQPGQSLTLIATANQGSEATYESGFVIDKFPISRPNLTFSTLTVSNMSPEDSSIYLCSVLGGPSGNTIYFGEGSWLTVV.

This chain connects TRBV7-9 to TRBJ2-7; the D gene TCRdb calls, TRBD1, cannot be checked with no DNA. This CDR3 spans 13 amino acids. The germline V gene encodes CDR1 SEHNR and CDR2 FQNEAQ (reference sequence). CDR3 sequence reads: CASSLAPGDEQYF.

J is TRBJ2-6 and V is TRBV6-5. Germline V gene data show CDR1 as MNHEY and CDR2 as SVGAGI. CDR3 size: 16 residues. CDR3 protein: CASSPTSGSGANVLTF.

CDR3 residues: CASSQGGALQETQYF. This sequence joins TRBV3-1 and TRBJ2-5; with no DNA, the TCRdb D assignment of TRBD1 cannot be verified. CDR3 length equals 15 residues. The germline CDR1 and CDR2 sequences are LGHDT and YNNKEL (reference sequence).

The chain has TRBV13 and TRBJ1-2. There are 14 residues in the CDR3. The germline V gene encodes CDR1 PRHDT and CDR2 FYEKMQ (reference sequence). CDR3 protein: CASSFYIGNYGYTF.

The chain has TRBV7-9 and TRBJ2-1; TCRdb outputs TRBD2, but without DNA this stays unchecked. The length of the CDR3 is 13 residues. Germline V gives CDR1 SEHNR, CDR2 FQNEAQ (reference sequence). CDR3 residues: CASSARGYNEQFF.

This chain links TRBV29-1 with TRBJ1-1. CDR1 SQVTM and CDR2 ANQGSEA come from the germline V gene. The CDR3 sequence is 13 residues long. CDR3 sequence: CSVEESDNTEAFF.

The chain joins TRBV20-1 to TRBJ2-7; TCRdb reports TRBD2, a call that lacks DNA to check it against. CDR3 length: 16 amino acids. The germline V gene has CDR1 DFQATT and CDR2 SNEGSKA (reference sequence). The CDR3 region is CSARDSAGGPLYEQYF.